The clone carrying this T cell receptor (beta chain) was seen just once. The antigen is not known. The sample belongs to a study of cytomegalovirus exposure and HLA in healthy donors. Study-level background: As released early, the data held some 80 million unique TCRs from HLA-typed donors.

Germline V gives CDR1 SGHRS, CDR2 YFSETQ. The CDR3 has 15 amino acids. V was clipped by 5 bases and J by 5 bases; unmatched bases: 9. PCR amplification relied on 60 Vbeta primers (plus 13 Jbeta primers). This table comes from immunoSEQ multiplex PCR, and its TCRdb copy is limited to in-frame clones, with some not included. Of under 200,000 clones in the sample, 80% to 85% are singletons; the top ten hold under 3%. Whole-study findings and limits: TCR beta chain V- and J-gene trimming was linked, in a later analysis, to a missense variant in DCLRE1C.

This chain connects TRBV5-1 to TRBJ2-1; 8 bases map to TRBD2. Sequenced material: PBMCs. The clonotype was recovered from a male donor in good health and CMV-seronegative. CDR3 sequence reads: CASRLTAGGDNEQFF. For the CDR3, the DNA is TGCGCCAGCAGGCTCACCGCGGGGGGAGACAATGAGCAGTTCTTC. Together with reference TRBV5-1 and TRBJ2-1, the CDR3 gives the full variable domain: KAGVTQTPRYLIKTRGQQVTLSCSPISGHRSVSWYQQTPGQGLQFLFEYFSETQRNKGNFPGRFSGRQFSNSRSEMNVSTLELGDSALYLCASRLTAGGDNEQFFGPGTRLTVL.